There are a few counts of the clone carrying this TCR beta chain. Its target is unknown. This sample was taken from a study of identical twins. Study-level points and caveats: Abundant cord blood beta clonotypes carried fewer insertions; memory repertoires showed none.

TCRdb passed the 5' RACE reads through MiXCR, listing each CDR3 protein once. The sample carries approximately 470,000 distinct CDR3 sequences, 13% to 15% recorded once. The CDR3 loop spans 14 amino acids. Trimming stripped 0 bases from V and 5 bases from J, with 11 bases between. CDR1 SGHRS and CDR2 YFSETQ come from the germline V gene. This sample also appeared in a second study, on yellow fever vaccine responses in identical twins.

This chain uses TRBV5-1 with TRBJ1-1; tentatively, D is TRBD1 (6 bases). The clonotype was recovered from a woman younger than 30 in good health. The sequencing sample was made of CD4+ T cells sorted from blood. The CDR3 DNA sequence: TGCGCCAGCAGCTTGGCAGGGGTCGGGACTGAAGCTTTCTTT. This encodes CASSLAGVGTEAFF. Full variable domain (remainder filled in from reference TRBV5-1 and TRBJ1-1): KAGVTQTPRYLIKTRGQQVTLSCSPISGHRSVSWYQQTPGQGLQFLFEYFSETQRNKGNFPGRFSGRQFSNSRSEMNVSTLELGDSALYLCASSLAGVGTEAFFGQGTRLTVV.